This TCR beta chain was found in a study of T cells after yellow fever vaccination. Germline V lookup: CDR1 LGHDT, CDR2 YNNKEL (reference sequence). V was clipped by 2 bases and J by 5 bases, with 11 bases between them. The CDR3 runs 14 residues. TCRdb reanalysed the 5' RACE reads using MiXCR and keeps one entry per CDR3 protein. This table has about 220,000 distinct CDR3 sequences, approximately 3% appearing once. The genes are TRBV3-1 and TRBJ2-3; D call uncertain. This receptor was identified in a man younger than 35 who received the YFV17D yellow fever vaccine. The starting material was CD4+ T cells sorted from PBMCs, obtained 10 days after the yellow fever booster vaccination. The CDR3 region has the DNA TGTGCCAGCAGCCAATTCGCTAGAGGAGATACGCAGTATTTT. Its translation: CASSQFARGDTQYF.